The entry below gives a single TCR beta chain sequence along with its context. Reverse transcription of about 0.45 to 1 ug RNA was performed with random hexamers. Multiplex PCR with immunoSEQ amplified the TCR beta CDR3 across 54 Vbeta and 13 Jbeta. TCRdb ran MiXCR on the immunoSEQ multiplex PCR reads and lists one entry per CDR3 protein. The table records around 130,000 distinct CDR3 sequences, 96% of them present only once. TCR beta sequencing covered blood CD8+ and CD4+ T cells. Negative isolation yielded CD4+ and CD8+ T cells, and FACS enriched TEMRA cells. The data belong to a study of CD8 T cells in Susac syndrome. Across the study: At blood draw, Susac syndrome patients were therapy-naive, on corticosteroids, or on intravenous immunoglobulin alone.

V lost 2 bases and J lost 2; bases outside the gene matches: 8. Germline assignment: CDR1 MNHEY and CDR2 SVGAGI. CDR3 size: 17 residues. The receptor comes from a human donor with Susac syndrome. The source material was CD4+ T cells from PBMCs. This rearrangement joins TRBV6-5 to TRBJ2-3; TRBD2 matches at 9 bases. In nucleotides, the CDR3 is TGTGCCAGCAGTTACGGCTCTAGCGGGGCTCACACAGATACGCAGTATTTT. Encoded protein: CASSYGSSGAHTDTQYF.